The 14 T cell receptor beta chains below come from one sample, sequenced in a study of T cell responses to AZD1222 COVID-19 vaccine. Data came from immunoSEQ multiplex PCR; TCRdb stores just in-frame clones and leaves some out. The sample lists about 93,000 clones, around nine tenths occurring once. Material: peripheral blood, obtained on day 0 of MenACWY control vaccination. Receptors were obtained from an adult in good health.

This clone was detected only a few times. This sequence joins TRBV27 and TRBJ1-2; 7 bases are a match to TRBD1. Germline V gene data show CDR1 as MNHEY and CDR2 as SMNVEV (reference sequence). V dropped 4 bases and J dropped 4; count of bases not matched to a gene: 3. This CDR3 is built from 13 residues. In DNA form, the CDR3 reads TGTGCCAGCAGTTCCGGGACAGTCTATGGCTACACCTTC. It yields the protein CASSSGTVYGYTF.

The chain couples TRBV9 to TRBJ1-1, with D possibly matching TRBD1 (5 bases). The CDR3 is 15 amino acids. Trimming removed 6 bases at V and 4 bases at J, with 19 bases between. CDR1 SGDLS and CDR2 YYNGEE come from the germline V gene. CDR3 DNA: TGTGCCAGCAACAGATTAGGGACGTTGGGCACTGAAGCTTTCTTT. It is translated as CASNRLGTLGTEAFF. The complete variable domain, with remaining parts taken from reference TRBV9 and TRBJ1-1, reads DSGVTQTPKHLITATGQRVTLRCSPRSGDLSVYWYQQSLDQGLQFLIQYYNGEERAKGNILERFSAQQFPDLHSELNLSSLELGDSALYFCASNRLGTLGTEAFFGQGTRLTVV.

The CDR3 coding sequence is TGTGCCACCAGCAGAGACGCGACCCGGGGTGAGCAGTTCTTC. Protein sequence: CATSRDATRGEQFF. V and J are TRBV15 and TRBJ2-1; maybe TRBD2 (5 bases). This CDR3 region has 14 residues. The germline V gene has CDR1 LNHNV and CDR2 YYDKDF (reference sequence). V lost 0 bases, J lost 9 bases, and 12 bases lay in between. Combining the CDR3 with reference TRBV15 and TRBJ2-1 gives the whole variable domain DAMVIQNPRYQVTQFGKPVTLSCSQTLNHNVMYWYQQKSSQAPKLLFHYYDKDFNNEADTPDNFQSRRPNTSFCFLDIRSPGLGDTAMYLCATSRDATRGEQFFGPGTRLTVL.

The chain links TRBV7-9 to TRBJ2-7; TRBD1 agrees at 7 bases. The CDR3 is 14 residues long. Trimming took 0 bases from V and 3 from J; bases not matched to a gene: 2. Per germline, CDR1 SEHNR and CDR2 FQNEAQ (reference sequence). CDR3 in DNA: TGTGCCAGCAGCTTAGCGGGACAGAACTACGAGCAGTACTTC. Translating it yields CASSLAGQNYEQYF.

Here the CDR3 DNA reads TGTGCCAGCCGGGACAGAATCTACGAGCAGTACTTC. Translation: CASRDRIYEQYF. The chain uses TRBV6-6 and TRBJ2-7; 7 positions match TRBD1. V trimming: 8 bases; J trimming: 3 bases; junction bases outside the gene matches: 4. This CDR3 has 12 residues. CDR1 is MNHNY, CDR2 SVGAGI, per germline (reference sequence).

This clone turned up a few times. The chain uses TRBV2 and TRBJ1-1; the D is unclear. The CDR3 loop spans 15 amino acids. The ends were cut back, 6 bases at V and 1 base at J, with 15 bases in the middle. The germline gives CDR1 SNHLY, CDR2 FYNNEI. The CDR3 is CASSDLVVENTEAFF. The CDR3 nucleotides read TGTGCCAGCAGCGACTTAGTCGTAGAGAACACTGAAGCTTTCTTT.

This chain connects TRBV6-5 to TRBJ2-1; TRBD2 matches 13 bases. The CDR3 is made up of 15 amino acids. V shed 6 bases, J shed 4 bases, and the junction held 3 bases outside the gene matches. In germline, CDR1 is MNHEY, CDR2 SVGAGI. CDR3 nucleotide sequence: TGTGCCAGCAGGACTAGCGGGGGGAGTTACAATGAGCAGTTCTTC. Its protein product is CASRTSGGSYNEQFF.

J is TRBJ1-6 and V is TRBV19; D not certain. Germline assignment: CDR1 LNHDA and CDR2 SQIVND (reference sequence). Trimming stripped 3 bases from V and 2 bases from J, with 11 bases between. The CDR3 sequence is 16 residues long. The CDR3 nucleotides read TGTGCCAGTAGTATGCCCCGGGGAACCTATAATTCACCCCTCCACTTT. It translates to CASSMPRGTYNSPLHF.

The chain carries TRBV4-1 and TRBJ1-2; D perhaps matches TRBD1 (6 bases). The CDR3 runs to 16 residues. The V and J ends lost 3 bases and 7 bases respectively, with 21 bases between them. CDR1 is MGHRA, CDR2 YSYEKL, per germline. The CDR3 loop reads CASSQVLQGSSSGYTF. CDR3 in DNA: TGCGCCAGCAGCCAGGTTCTACAGGGTTCATCGTCTGGCTACACCTTC.

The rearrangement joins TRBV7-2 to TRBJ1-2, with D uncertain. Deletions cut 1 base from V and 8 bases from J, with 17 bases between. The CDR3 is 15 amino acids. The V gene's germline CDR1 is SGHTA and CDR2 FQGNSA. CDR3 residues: CASSLVIDTLRGYTF. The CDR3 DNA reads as TGTGCCAGCAGCTTAGTCATCGACACTTTGCGCGGCTACACCTTC.

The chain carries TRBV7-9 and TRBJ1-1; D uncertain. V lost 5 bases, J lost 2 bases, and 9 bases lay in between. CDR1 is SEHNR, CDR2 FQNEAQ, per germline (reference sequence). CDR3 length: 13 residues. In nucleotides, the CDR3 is TGTGCCAGCAGCGCCTCTTCAAACACTGAAGCTTTCTTT. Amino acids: CASSASSNTEAFF. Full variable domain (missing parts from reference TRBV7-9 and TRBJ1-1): DTGVSQNPRHKITKRGQNVTFRCDPISEHNRLYWYRQTLGQGPEFLTYFQNEAQLEKSRLLSDRFSAERPKGSFSTLEIQRTEQGDSAMYLCASSASSNTEAFFGQGTRLTVV.

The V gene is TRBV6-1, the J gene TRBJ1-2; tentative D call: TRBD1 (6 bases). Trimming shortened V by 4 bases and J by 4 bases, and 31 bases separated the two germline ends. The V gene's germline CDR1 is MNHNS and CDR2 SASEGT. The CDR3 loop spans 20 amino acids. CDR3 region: CASSAIPDHRPGHVSYGYTF. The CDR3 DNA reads TGTGCCAGCAGTGCTATTCCTGACCATCGACCGGGACACGTTAGCTATGGCTACACCTTC.

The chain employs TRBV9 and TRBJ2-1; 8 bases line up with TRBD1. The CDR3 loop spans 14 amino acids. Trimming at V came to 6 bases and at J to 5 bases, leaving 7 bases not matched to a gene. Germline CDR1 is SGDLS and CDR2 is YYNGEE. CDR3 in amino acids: CASNGQGADNEQFF. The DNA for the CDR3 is TGTGCCAGCAATGGCCAGGGGGCTGACAATGAGCAGTTCTTC.

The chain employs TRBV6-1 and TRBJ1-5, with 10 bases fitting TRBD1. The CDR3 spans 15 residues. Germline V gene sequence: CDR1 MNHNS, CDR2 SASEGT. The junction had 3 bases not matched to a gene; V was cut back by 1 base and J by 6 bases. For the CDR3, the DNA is TGTGCCAGCAGTGAAGGGACAGGGGGGTTTCAGCCCCAGCATTTT. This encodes CASSEGTGGFQPQHF.